The 29 T cell receptor beta chains in this list originate from one sample, sequenced in a study of T cells in Graves' hyperthyroidism and ophthalmopathy. Researchers amplified the TCR beta CDR3 regions from RNA transcripts. Primed by the HTBI set, a first-round RT-PCR was run on the TCR CDR3. TCRdb itself ran the multiplex PCR reads through MiXCR, one entry per CDR3 protein. This table holds roughly 650,000 distinct CDR3 sequences, around 16% found once. Sequences were obtained from blood. These receptors were taken from a woman aged 40 to 55 with Graves' ophthalmopathy.

The chain employs TRBV27 and TRBJ2-2, with D uncertain. The V end was cut by 3 bases, the J end by 8 bases, with 13 bases between. Germline loops: CDR1 MNHEY, CDR2 SMNVEV (reference sequence). This CDR3 contains 14 residues. The CDR3: CASSFLGKGGELFF. In nucleotides, the CDR3 is TGTGCCAGCAGTTTTCTTGGGAAGGGAGGGGAGCTGTTTTTT.

The chain recombines TRBV12-3 or TRBV12-4 with TRBJ2-2, with TRBD2 as a possible D gene (5 bases). The germline V and J ends were trimmed by 1 base and 4 bases, with 10 bases remaining between them. CDR3 size: 15 residues. The CDR3 here is CASSLGGVRTGELFF. In nucleotides, the CDR3 is TGTGCCAGCAGTTTAGGGGGAGTTCGCACCGGGGAGCTGTTTTTT.

This clonotype was seen ten or more times. V gene TRBV28 combines with J gene TRBJ2-5, with TRBD1 identical over 8 bases. The CDR3 sequence is 14 residues long. With 6 bases clipped from V and 5 bases from J, the junction kept 8 bases outside the gene matches. The germline V gene encodes CDR1 MDHEN and CDR2 SYDVKM. The CDR3 protein is CASRPPRGQETQYF. The CDR3 DNA is TGTGCCAGCAGACCCCCCAGGGGGCAGGAGACCCAGTACTTC.

This clonotype was seen at least ten times. V usage is TRBV28 and J usage is TRBJ2-1, with no clear D. Germline values: CDR1 MDHEN, CDR2 SYDVKM. V lost 10 bases, J lost 4 bases, and 17 bases lay in between. The length of the CDR3 is 14 residues. CDR3 nucleotides: TGTGCCACCTCCTGGACGGGTCTGTACAATGAGCAGTTCTTC. Translation gives CATSWTGLYNEQFF.

This clonotype appeared many times. This sequence joins TRBV2 and TRBJ2-1; 9 bases agree with TRBD1. This CDR3 comprises 12 residues. The germline V gene encodes CDR1 SNHLY and CDR2 FYNNEI. V lost 5 bases, J lost 8 bases, and 1 base stayed unmatched. DNA for the CDR3: TGTGCCAGCAGTAGGACAGGGGATGAGCAGTTCTTC. It encodes CASSRTGDEQFF. The entire variable domain, with the rest obtained from reference TRBV2 and TRBJ2-1, is as follows: EPEVTQTPSHQVTQMGQEVILRCVPISNHLYFYWYRQILGQKVEFLVSFYNNEISEKSEIFDDQFSVERPDGSNFTLKIRSTKLEDSAMYFCASSRTGDEQFFGPGTRLTVL.

This clonotype was seen a few times. This chain links TRBV5-1 with TRBJ1-1; no clear D. CDR1 and CDR2 (germline): SGHRS, YFSETQ. CDR3 size: 14 residues. With 4 bases removed from V and 4 bases from J, the gap between germline ends came to 14 bases. The CDR3 nucleotides read TGCGCCAGCAGCCCGAGTACTCTGACCACTGAAGCTTTCTTT. Translated, it gives CASSPSTLTTEAFF.

This clonotype showed up many times. V is TRBV27 and J is TRBJ1-5, with D tentatively TRBD1 (5 bases). The germline CDR1 and CDR2 sequences are MNHEY and SMNVEV (reference sequence). Trimming removed 5 bases from V and 2 bases from J, with 19 bases in between. This CDR3 contains 17 residues. The CDR3 region has the DNA TGTGCCAGCAGTCCAATCTCGGGGGGGAATGGCAATCAGCCCCAGCATTTT. This translates into CASSPISGGNGNQPQHF.

This chain joins TRBV20-1 and TRBJ2-7; 11 positions match TRBD2. CDR3 length: 17 amino acids. From germline, CDR1 is DFQATT and CDR2 SNEGSKA (reference sequence). After removal of 6 bases from V and 0 bases from J, the junction contained 13 bases not matched to a gene. CDR3 DNA sequence: TGCAGTGCCGATTATAGCGGGAGGGCCGTTAGCTCCTACGAGCAGTACTTC. Translating it yields CSADYSGRAVSSYEQYF.

This clonotype was counted ten times or more. V and J are TRBV5-1 and TRBJ2-5; no definite D call. Germline lookup yields CDR1 SGHRS and CDR2 YFSETQ. Trimming took off 0 bases at V and 0 bases at J, with 12 bases between the two ends. CDR3 size: 16 residues. This CDR3 reads CASSLGSLTYQETQYF. CDR3 in DNA: TGCGCCAGCAGCTTGGGTAGCCTCACGTACCAAGAGACCCAGTACTTC. The entire variable domain, with the rest obtained from reference TRBV5-1 and TRBJ2-5, is as follows: KAGVTQTPRYLIKTRGQQVTLSCSPISGHRSVSWYQQTPGQGLQFLFEYFSETQRNKGNFPGRFSGRQFSNSRSEMNVSTLELGDSALYLCASSLGSLTYQETQYFGPGTRLLVL.

This clonotype was observed many times. This chain joins TRBV3-1 and TRBJ2-1; D unclear. This CDR3 is built from 11 residues. Germline CDR1 LGHDT, CDR2 YNNKEL (reference sequence). V gave up 6 bases and J gave up 5 bases, with 5 bases separating them. The CDR3 sequence: CASSTHNEQFF. As DNA, the CDR3 is TGTGCCAGCAGTACACACAATGAGCAGTTCTTC.

The J gene is TRBJ2-3, the V gene TRBV18; 8 bases line up with TRBD1. The CDR3 has 16 residues. Germline assignment: CDR1 KGHSH and CDR2 LQKENI. Losses at the gene ends were 4 bases for V and 7 bases for J; bases not matched to a gene: 13. This CDR3 is CASSRRTGSLPNTQYF. The CDR3, as DNA: TGTGCCAGCTCACGACGGACAGGGTCGCTTCCAAATACGCAGTATTTT.

Many counts were recorded for this clonotype. This chain uses TRBV20-1 with TRBJ2-5; unclear D gene. Per germline, CDR1 DFQATT and CDR2 SNEGSKA (reference sequence). Trimming left V 6 bases short and J 2 bases short, with 4 bases between. CDR3 length equals 10 residues. The CDR3 reads CSAVQETQYF. In DNA form, the CDR3 reads TGCAGTGCCGTTCAAGAGACCCAGTACTTC.

This clonotype was recorded a few times. V is TRBV20-1 and J is TRBJ1-3; D remains ambiguous. The germline V and J ends were trimmed by 3 bases and 4 bases, with 10 bases remaining between them. Per the germline V gene, CDR1 is DFQATT and CDR2 is SNEGSKA (reference sequence). The CDR3 is 13 amino acids. The CDR3 region is CSARLAGGNTIYF. DNA of the CDR3: TGCAGTGCTAGGCTGGCCGGGGGAAACACCATATATTTT.

The rearrangement links TRBV15 to TRBJ1-3, with D tentatively TRBD1 (6 bases). CDR1 LNHNV and CDR2 YYDKDF come from the germline V gene (reference sequence). CDR3 length equals 16 residues. Trimming shortened V by 1 base and J by 1 base, and 11 bases separated the two germline ends. The CDR3 DNA sequence: TGTGCCACCAGCAGAGGGACAGATATTTCTGGAAACACCATATATTTT. It yields the protein CATSRGTDISGNTIYF.

This clonotype was recorded at least ten times. This rearrangement joins TRBV18 to TRBJ1-2, with D possibly being TRBD1 (6 bases). The V gene lost 3 bases and the J gene lost 8 bases, with 19 bases spanning the gap. CDR1 and CDR2 from the germline V gene are KGHSH and LQKENI. The CDR3 is made up of 15 amino acids. In DNA, the CDR3 is TGTGCCAGCTCACCCTCCGGGACAAGGCAGGCCGGCTACACCTTC. Protein product: CASSPSGTRQAGYTF.

J is TRBJ1-2 and V is TRBV4-2; TRBD1 matches at 10 bases. Germline V gene lookup returns CDR1 LGHNA and CDR2 YNFKEQ. The CDR3 is 17 amino acids. The J segment lost 5 bases and the V segment lost 0 bases, leaving 9 bases of the junction unmatched. CDR3 nucleotides: TGTGCCAGCAGCCAAGAAGGGACAGGGGCGGTCGGTTATGGCTACACCTTC. This translates into CASSQEGTGAVGYGYTF.

In its sample, this clonotype was seen a few times. The chain combines TRBV12-3 or TRBV12-4 with TRBJ2-5, with 12 bases that match TRBD2. The CDR3 length is 15 residues. The V and J ends lost 5 bases and 7 bases, in that order; junction bases with no gene match: 8. The CDR3 loop reads CASSPSSGGEGTQYF. The CDR3 DNA sequence: TGTGCCAGCAGTCCATCTAGCGGGGGGGAGGGGACCCAGTACTTC.

The chain joins TRBV7-9 to TRBJ1-1; 7 bases are a match to TRBD1. V lost 5 bases and J lost 2; bases outside the gene matches: 8. The germline V gene encodes CDR1 SEHNR and CDR2 FQNEAQ (reference sequence). This CDR3 contains 15 residues. DNA for the CDR3: TGTGCCAGCAGCACAGGGGCCCTTGGAAACACTGAAGCTTTCTTT. Translated: CASSTGALGNTEAFF.

This clonotype appeared many times. The chain recombines TRBV6-5 with TRBJ2-3, with 9 bases aligning to TRBD2. Germline CDR1 is MNHEY and CDR2 is SVGAGI. CDR3 length: 19 residues. J gave up 0 bases and V 2 bases, and 12 bases lay outside the gene matches. The CDR3 sequence: CASSYPVVAGDTSTDTQYF. The CDR3 nucleotides read TGTGCCAGCAGTTACCCCGTGGTAGCGGGGGATACTAGCACAGATACGCAGTATTTT.

This clonotype was counted a few times. The rearrangement joins TRBV28 to TRBJ1-2; D may be TRBD1 (5 bases). V was cut by 7 bases and J by 8 bases, with 17 bases left in between. Germline CDR1 reads MDHEN; CDR2 reads SYDVKM. The CDR3 loop spans 13 amino acids. The CDR3 DNA is TGTGCCAGCACCGCGGGGGGGAGATGGGGCTACACCTTC. Residues: CASTAGGRWGYTF.

This clonotype has ten or more counts. V is TRBV6-1 and J is TRBJ2-5; 10 bases are a match to TRBD2. CDR1 is MNHNS, CDR2 SASEGT, per germline. J was trimmed by 5 bases and V by 6 bases; bases with no gene match: 12. The CDR3 has 16 amino acids. The CDR3 DNA sequence: TGTGCCAGCAGCAAATCCGGGACTAGCGTCCCCGAGACCCAGTACTTC. Translation: CASSKSGTSVPETQYF.

This clonotype was recorded many times. The chain has TRBV12-3 or TRBV12-4 and TRBJ2-3; TRBD2 matches 12 bases. Trimming cost V 5 bases and J 2 bases; bases outside gene matches: 8. CDR3 length: 17 residues. Here the CDR3 reads CASSPPGLAGPTDTQYF. DNA for the CDR3: TGTGCCAGCAGTCCGCCCGGACTAGCGGGACCCACAGATACGCAGTATTTT.

A few counts support this clonotype. This sequence joins TRBV6-1 and TRBJ2-5; no firm D call. This CDR3 is built from 13 residues. Germline CDR1 reads MNHNS; CDR2 reads SASEGT. Trimming took 11 bases from V and 2 from J, leaving 15 bases between them. CDR3 nucleotide sequence: TGTGCCTCACGGGCCCCACGGCAAGAGACCCAGTACTTC. Translation gives CASRAPRQETQYF.

This clonotype has ten or more counts. The V gene is TRBV5-1, the J gene TRBJ2-1; possible D gene TRBD2, 6 bases. This CDR3 contains 14 residues. Trimming cost V 2 bases and J 4 bases, with 10 bases left between them. Germline CDR1 is SGHRS and CDR2 is YFSETQ. CDR3 sequence (DNA): TGCGCCAGCAGCTTAGGGACTGATTACAATGAGCAGTTCTTC. It yields the protein CASSLGTDYNEQFF.

The J gene is TRBJ2-7, the V gene TRBV19; the D call may be TRBD1 or TRBD2 (5 bases each). V was pared by 0 bases and J by 1 base, with 10 bases between. This CDR3 has 15 amino acids. Per germline, CDR1 LNHDA and CDR2 SQIVND (reference sequence). DNA for the CDR3: TGTGCCAGTAGTATAGACGGGGCCCCATCCTACGAGCAGTACTTC. It codes for CASSIDGAPSYEQYF.

This clonotype was detected only a few times. The chain recombines TRBV20-1 with TRBJ1-5, with 7 bases that match TRBD1. The CDR3 has 13 residues. V dropped 3 bases and J dropped 7; count of bases not matched to a gene: 6. Germline V lookup: CDR1 DFQATT, CDR2 SNEGSKA (reference sequence). DNA of the CDR3: TGCAGTGCTAGCCTCCCAGGGGGGCAGCCCCAGCATTTT. As protein: CSASLPGGQPQHF.

V and J are TRBV11-2 and TRBJ2-1; 10 nucleotides line up with TRBD2. V lost 4 bases, J lost 5 bases, and 5 bases stayed unmatched. There are 15 residues in the CDR3. Germline assignment: CDR1 SGHAT and CDR2 FQNNGV. CDR3 amino acids: CASSSLLAGHNEQFF. The CDR3 coding sequence is TGTGCCAGCAGCTCCCTACTAGCGGGGCACAATGAGCAGTTCTTC.

This clonotype was found a few times. The chain couples TRBV20-1 to TRBJ1-5, with D hard to call. This CDR3 contains 14 residues. Deletions cut 0 bases from V and 7 bases from J, with 13 bases between. Looked up from germline, CDR1 is DFQATT and CDR2 is SNEGSKA (reference sequence). In DNA, the CDR3 is TGCAGTGCTAGAGATCCCGGGTTAAACCAGCCCCAGCATTTT. Encoded protein: CSARDPGLNQPQHF.

This clonotype was observed many times. The junction differs from germline at one of its ends, possibly a read error. The chain employs TRBV2 and TRBJ2-5; the D is unclear. CDR1 is SNHLY, CDR2 FYNNEI, per germline. The CDR3 length is 11 residues. The CDR3 sequence: CASREEETQYF. The CDR3 DNA reads TGTGCCAGCAGGGAAGAAGAGACCCAGTACTTC.